This TCR beta chain was identified in a study of T cells in Graves' hyperthyroidism and ophthalmopathy. This clonotype came up a few times. TCR beta CDR3 sequences were amplified from RNA transcripts. When the TCR CDR3 underwent first-round RT-PCR, the HTBI primer set was used. MiXCR was run by TCRdb on the multiplex PCR reads, yielding one entry per CDR3 protein. The repertoire holds 700,000 or so distinct CDR3 sequences, with around 15% as singletons. CDR3 length: 14 amino acids. Germline assignment: CDR1 GTSNPN and CDR2 SVGIG (reference sequence). Deletions cut 3 bases from V and 0 bases from J, with 11 bases between.

The J gene is TRBJ1-2, the V gene TRBV30; no definite D call. This clonotype originated in a young man with Graves' hyperthyroidism. Sequenced: blood. The CDR3 loop is CAWSGPRANYGYTF. The CDR3 DNA is TGTGCCTGGAGCGGACCGCGAGCTAACTATGGCTACACCTTC.